This TCR beta chain was documented in a study of somatic mutations in cytotoxic T cells in rheumatoid arthritis. The CDR3 has 15 amino acids. The germline V gene encodes CDR1 SGHRS and CDR2 YFSETQ. V was clipped by 0 bases and J by 3 bases, with 10 bases between them. Clones were sequenced by immunoSEQ multiplex PCR, and TCRdb holds only the in-frame ones, with some missing. This table holds 10,000 to 12,000 clones, under 80% found once. This clone was seen more than once but under ten times. Sequencing was performed on CD8+ T cells sorted from blood. The sequence was obtained from a man over 45 in good health. The chain links TRBV5-1 to TRBJ2-1; TRBD2 is a possible D gene (7 bases). The CDR3 DNA sequence: TGCGCCAGCAGCTTGGGGGGGGGCTACTACAATGAGCAGTTCTTC. Translated, it gives CASSLGGGYYNEQFF.